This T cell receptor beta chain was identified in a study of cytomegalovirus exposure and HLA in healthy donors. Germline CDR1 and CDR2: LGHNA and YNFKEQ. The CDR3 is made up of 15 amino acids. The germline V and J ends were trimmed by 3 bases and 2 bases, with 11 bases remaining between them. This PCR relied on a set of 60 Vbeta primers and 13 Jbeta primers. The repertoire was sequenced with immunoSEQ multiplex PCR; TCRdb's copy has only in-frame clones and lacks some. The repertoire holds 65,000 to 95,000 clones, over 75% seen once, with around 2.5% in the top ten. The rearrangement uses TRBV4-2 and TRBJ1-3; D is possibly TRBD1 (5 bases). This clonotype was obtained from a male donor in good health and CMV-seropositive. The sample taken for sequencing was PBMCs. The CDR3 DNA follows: TGTGCCAGCAGCCAGGTCGACAGTCCTGGAAACACCATATATTTT. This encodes CASSQVDSPGNTIYF.